This is a list of T cell receptor beta chains from one sample in a study of OX40 agonist ivuxolimab in advanced cancers. Clones were sequenced by immunoSEQ multiplex PCR, and TCRdb holds only the in-frame ones, with some missing. The sample contains 37,000 or so clones, about four fifths of which appear only once. This sample comprised CD4+ or CD8+ T cells sorted from blood, obtained in a trial of the OX40 agonist ivuxolimab. These receptors originate from an adult with an advanced solid tumor such as melanoma, head and neck, liver or kidney cancer. CDR3s include the opening cysteine and the closing phenylalanine or tryptophan. D genes are given only for firm matches. Size values are once, few and many counts, or a class for expanded clones, and some rows have none.

D	V	size	J	CDR3	DNA
NA	TRBV5-1	few	TRBJ2-7	CASSLAPGTESYEQYF	TGCGCCAGCAGCTTGGCGCCCGGGACGGAGTCCTACGAGCAGTACTTC
TRBD1	TRBV29-1	NA	TRBJ2-1	CSADRASYNEQFF	TGCAGCGCGGACAGGGCCTCCTACAATGAGCAGTTCTTC
NA	TRBV19	NA	TRBJ1-1	CASSIDSLKVQAFF	TGTGCCAGTAGTATAGACAGCCTGAAGGTTCAAGCTTTCTTT
NA	TRBV4-1	NA	TRBJ2-5	CASSQARAGTQYF	TGCGCCAGCAGCCAAGCCCGTGCGGGGACCCAGTACTTC
NA	TRBV10-3	NA	TRBJ1-4	CAISESTARDEKLFF	TGTGCCATCAGTGAGTCAACGGCAAGGGATGAAAAACTGTTTTTT
NA	TRBV9	NA	TRBJ1-6	CASSEGPRNSPLHF	TGTGCCAGCAGCGAGGGACCGCGAAATTCACCCCTCCACTTT
NA	TRBV9	NA	TRBJ1-1	CASSSSDRNTEAFF	TGTGCCAGCAGCTCAAGCGACCGAAACACTGAAGCTTTCTTT
NA	TRBV18	NA	TRBJ2-5	CASSPGRHQETQYF	TGTGCCAGCTCACCAGGCCGGCACCAAGAGACCCAGTACTTC
NA	TRBV5-8	NA	TRBJ1-2	CASSLAAGLDGYTF	TGTGCCAGCAGCTTGGCGGCAGGGTTGGATGGCTACACCTTC
TRBD1	TRBV4-1	once	TRBJ1-1	CASSMDRDTEAFF	TGCGCCAGCAGCATGGACAGGGACACTGAAGCTTTCTTT
NA	TRBV9	NA	TRBJ2-1	CASSPRGLPLSYNEQFF	TGTGCCAGCTCTCCCCGGGGACTTCCCCTCTCCTACAATGAGCAGTTCTTC
NA	TRBV15	NA	TRBJ2-1	CATSSGGGQPVDEQFF	TGTGCCACCAGCTCTGGGGGGGGGCAGCCGGTCGATGAGCAGTTCTTC
NA	TRBV6-5	NA	TRBJ1-5	CASSPVGVGQPQHF	TGTGCCAGCAGCCCGGTAGGGGTCGGACAGCCCCAGCATTTT
TRBD1	TRBV6-1	NA	TRBJ2-7	CASSPGQLSYEQYF	TGTGCCAGCAGTCCGGGACAGCTTTCCTACGAGCAGTACTTC
NA	TRBV5-4	NA	TRBJ1-4	CASSLGLANEKLFF	TGTGCCAGCAGCTTGGGTTTAGCTAATGAAAAACTGTTTTTT
NA	TRBV5-4	NA	TRBJ1-2	CASSLEAPVDYTF	TGTGCCAGCAGCTTGGAGGCACCTGTGGACTACACCTTC
NA	TRBV9	NA	TRBJ2-3	CASTPDLRGTDTQYF	TGTGCCAGCACCCCAGACCTAAGGGGCACAGATACGCAGTATTTT
NA	TRBV7-9	NA	TRBJ2-7	CASSSGHSYEQYF	TGTGCCAGCAGCTCCGGACACAGCTACGAGCAGTACTTC